The clone carrying this T cell receptor beta chain has only a few counts. Its antigen remains unidentified. Amplification of TCR alpha and beta CDR3 regions from RNA used iRepertoire nested multiplex PCR. A single record per CDR3 protein comes from TCRdb applying MiXCR to the multiplex PCR reads. The repertoire holds a few hundred thousand distinct CDR3 sequences, with 41% as singletons. This entry is derived from a study of glioma-infiltrating T cells. General study points: Signature shared blood CDR3 motifs were enriched in low-divergence and depleted in high-divergence patients.

CDR3 length: 14 amino acids. Germline lookup yields CDR1 SQVTM and CDR2 ANQGSEA. Unmatched junction bases numbered 6, after V lost 6 bases and J lost 2 bases. The V gene is TRBV29-1, the J gene TRBJ2-1; TRBD2 matches at 8 bases. This TCR derives from a human donor with low-grade glioma or glioblastoma, undergoing nonglioma brain surgery, or in good health (not recorded which). Material for sequencing was glioma tissue, nonneoplastic brain tissue, or PBMCs (not recorded which). The CDR3 sequence is CSVAPGLAYNEQFF. CDR3 nucleotide sequence: TGCAGCGTAGCCCCGGGACTAGCCTACAATGAGCAGTTCTTC.